The 3 T cell receptor beta chains below come from one sample, sequenced in a study of control samples from healthy donors and cancer patients. The assay was immunoSEQ multiplex PCR, and TCRdb's table has in-frame clones only and misses some. The sample holds about 79,000 clones, roughly 93% seen once. Sequenced material: PBMCs. These receptors were taken from a woman between 35 and 50 years old with lung cancer.

This clone was seen once. The V call is TRBV27, the J call TRBJ1-4; D not certain. Trimming cost V 8 bases and J 5 bases, with 12 bases left between them. Germline V gene sequence: CDR1 MNHEY, CDR2 SMNVEV (reference sequence). The CDR3 spans 13 residues. The CDR3 DNA follows: TGTGCCAGCGGAGACATTTTAAATGAAAAACTGTTTTTT. Residues: CASGDILNEKLFF.

This rearrangement joins TRBV6-5 to TRBJ2-7, with TRBD1 matching over 9 bases. The CDR3 is 15 residues long. The V gene end was trimmed by 5 bases and the J gene end by 3 bases; junction bases not matched to a gene: 8. Germline CDR1 and CDR2: MNHEY and SVGAGI. CDR3 residues: CASSPGTGIVYEQYF. Written as DNA, the CDR3 is TGTGCCAGCAGTCCCGGGACAGGGATTGTCTACGAGCAGTACTTC.

This clone has only one observation. The chain couples TRBV7-9 to TRBJ1-1; D unresolved. With 3 bases removed from V and 4 bases from J, the gap between germline ends came to 6 bases. This CDR3 is built from 12 residues. The germline V gene has CDR1 SEHNR and CDR2 FQNEAQ (reference sequence). The CDR3 DNA reads as TGTGCCAGCAGCTTGTATGGCACTGAAGCTTTCTTT. The encoded protein is CASSLYGTEAFF.